This T cell receptor (beta chain) was found in a study of CD8 T cells in Susac syndrome. With respect to this clonotype: Antigen unknown.

RNA totalling roughly 0.45 to 1 ug underwent reverse transcription with random hexamers. TCRdb itself ran the immunoSEQ multiplex PCR reads through MiXCR, one entry per CDR3 protein. The sample consists of about 120,000 distinct CDR3 sequences, around 94% of them appearing once. Whole-study findings and limits: Regarding the TCR sequencing and HLA analysis, the study admitted that a relatively small number of individuals were involved.

In germline, CDR1 is SGHRS, CDR2 YFSETQ. The CDR3 has 14 amino acids. V was cut by 3 bases and J by 6 bases, with 13 bases left in between. TCR beta sequences were obtained from blood CD8+ and CD4+ T cells. The CD8+ and CD4+ T cells were negatively isolated, with the TEMRA cells enriched by FACS. Sequenced sample: CD4+ T cells from PBMCs. This clonotype was sampled from a human donor in good health. The rearrangement uses TRBV5-1 and TRBJ2-1; D is tentatively TRBD1 or TRBD2 (5 bases each). The CDR3 nucleotides are TGCGCCAGCAGCTGGGGACCGGGCGGCAATGAGCAGTTCTTC. Amino acid sequence: CASSWGPGGNEQFF.